These 6 T cell receptor beta chains were all obtained from the same sample, sequenced in a study of T cell repertoires in cytomegalovirus infection. Antigens for these TCRs are unknown. TCRdb independently ran MiXCR on the reads; one entry per CDR3 protein. This sample has about 110,000 distinct CDR3 sequences, with roughly 30% found just once. The input for sequencing was CD8+ T cells from cultured PBMCs, taken from culture after CMV antigen stimulation. Receptors originate from a human donor in good health (CMV status not recorded). Some clones in this sample may be carry-over from other donors' samples.

V usage is TRBV4-1 and J usage is TRBJ1-4; D gene unclear. Trimming cost V 0 bases and J 7 bases, with 6 bases left between them. This CDR3 has 13 residues. The germline CDR1 and CDR2 sequences are MGHRA and YSYEKL. This CDR3 is CASSQDPGEKLFF. CDR3 bases: TGCGCCAGCAGCCAAGATCCTGGTGAAAAACTGTTTTTT.

As regards this clonotype: One junction end does not reproduce the germline sequence, and a read error may be involved. The chain carries TRBV28 and TRBJ1-5, with 8 bases lining up with TRBD1. CDR3 length equals 16 residues. Germline V gives CDR1 MDHEN, CDR2 SYDVKM. CDR3 amino acids: CANSSDKTGGNQPQHF. CDR3 DNA: TGTGCCAACAGTTCCGATAAGACAGGGGGCAATCAGCCCCAGCATTTT. The whole variable domain, filled in from reference TRBV28 and TRBJ1-5, reads DVKVTQSSRYLVKRTGEKVFLECVQDMDHENMFWYRQDPGLGLRLIYFSYDVKMKEKGDIPEGYSVSREKKERFSLILESASTNQTSMYLCANSSDKTGGNQPQHFGDGTRLSIL.

This clonotype appeared a few times. The chain's CDR3 is CASSPGTGATEAFF. The CDR3 DNA reads as TGTGCCAGCAGCCCCGGGACAGGGGCTACTGAAGCTTTCTTT. The J gene is TRBJ1-1, the V gene TRBV5-6, with 10 bases that match TRBD1. The junction had 5 bases not matched to a gene; V was cut back by 4 bases and J by 5 bases. The length of the CDR3 is 14 residues. CDR1 SGHDT and CDR2 YYEEEE come from the germline V gene.

There are a few counts of this clonotype. The chain carries TRBV27 and TRBJ1-5; the D is unclear. Germline V gene lookup returns CDR1 MNHEY and CDR2 SMNVEV (reference sequence). V was shortened by 4 bases and J by 6 bases, with 10 bases between the two germline ends. CDR3 size: 13 residues. CDR3 coding DNA: TGTGCCAGCAGTTATTCTAGGATTCAGCCCCAGCATTTT. This encodes CASSYSRIQPQHF.

The rearrangement joins TRBV12-3 or TRBV12-4 to TRBJ2-1, with D possibly TRBD2 on 5 matching bases. The CDR3 is made up of 12 amino acids. Trimming stripped 5 bases from V and 8 bases from J, with 10 bases between. Here the CDR3 DNA reads TGTGCCAGCAGTCCATCGGGGTATGAGCAGTTCTTC. Translation gives CASSPSGYEQFF.

A note on this clonotype: The germline gene is not matched at one end of the junction; a read error may be the cause. The CDR3 spells CSARDPSGNTIYF. The DNA of the CDR3 is TGCAGTGCCAGAGATCCCTCTGGAAACACCATATATTTT. The chain joins TRBV20-1 to TRBJ1-3, with D unclear. The CDR3 loop spans 13 amino acids. Germline values: CDR1 DFQATT, CDR2 SNEGSKA (reference sequence).